The clone carrying this T cell receptor (beta chain) was found many times. Its specificity is not known. These data are taken from a study of identical twins. One entry per CDR3 protein results from TCRdb running MiXCR on the 5' RACE reads. The sample includes 310,000 or so distinct CDR3 sequences, about 8.3% of them seen just once. The germline V gene has CDR1 SGHTA and CDR2 FQGTGA. V lost 2 bases and J lost 3, with 10 bases in between. This CDR3 has 15 residues. Study results and caveats: In beta out-of-frame sequences, the excess sharing between twins was weaker. With monozygotic twins, out-of-frame TCR alpha sharing exceeded what models estimated.

These same records also appear under a second study, on yellow fever vaccine responses in identical twins.

V gene TRBV7-3 combines with J gene TRBJ2-2; D not certain. Sequenced: memory (CD45RO+) T cells sorted from blood. The TCR sequence derives from a young woman in good health. CDR3: CASSLQVTDTGELFF. The CDR3 nucleotides are TGTGCCAGCAGCTTACAGGTCACTGACACCGGGGAGCTGTTTTTT.